This T cell receptor beta chain was profiled in a study of T-cell memory formation after mild COVID-19 (dated by TCRdb to the early 2020s). Study-wide context: TCR sequence clusters from the two donors were found to be largely donor specific. T-cell clones expanding and contracting after mild COVID-19 in two donors were tracked by longitudinal TCRalpha and TCRbeta repertoire sequencing. Two young, previously healthy adult volunteers made up the cohort, one male and one female.

Overall study results and their limits: Only a couple of mild cases were covered in the study, and larger cohorts including severe cases with pre-infection samples were considered necessary. The detection of some responding clones in pre-infection memory suggests that pre-existing cross-reactive memory T cells joined the SARS-CoV-2 response. Clones that contracted from day 15 to 85 showed balanced CD4/CD8 phenotypes, whereas a second wave of clones that expanded from day 15 to 37 leaned towards CD4+. Contracting CD4+ clones appeared mostly in the CM and EM memory subsets, whereas CD8+ clones were enriched in EMRA. The second-wave clones that peaked on day 37 were not confirmed to be SARS-CoV-2 specific.

Ficoll-Paque density gradient centrifugation was used to isolate PBMCs. Worth noting for this clonotype: The antigen it recognizes is unknown. Base qualities are missing; no much larger clone stands one base away.

Reading from cysteine to phenylalanine, the CDR3 counts 12 amino acids. CDR3 DNA is the only sequence kept; it has 36 bases, read in frame from the first base. TCRdb names Illumina NovaSeq 6000 as the instrument used. TCRalpha and TCRbeta cDNA libraries were constructed by 5'RACE with constant-segment primers, with sample barcodes and unique molecular identifiers being introduced. Trizol reagent was used to extract RNA from every sample. Libraries were amplified in two PCR steps, with a second sample barcode and Illumina TruSeq adapters added in the second step. Sequencing of libraries was performed on an Illumina NovaSeq with 2 x 150 bp paired-end reads. On the study's bioinformatics: Reads were demultiplexed and collapsed into UMI-guided consensus sequences with migec v1.2.7. Using mixcr v2.1.11, UMI consensuses were aligned to TRA and TRB V and J templates and then assembled into clonotypes. Clonotypes were classified as expanded or contracted when called significant by both edgeR and NoisET, with noise models trained on biological replicates. For edgeR calls, the thresholds were a false discovery rate-adjusted p below 0.01 and a log2 fold-change of 1. PCA with hierarchical clustering of max-normalized trajectories of the 1000 most abundant clonotypes was used as exploratory dynamics analysis. The CD4 or CD8 phenotype of responding clones was assigned using the separately sequenced CD4+ and CD8+ repertoires. TCRdb reprocessing: public reads trimmed at Q25 with fastp, clones called with MiXCR, in-frame beta chains kept. All rows with the same CDR3 protein become a single entry with the most common DNA and genes. The V and J calls shown here were made by TCRdb, not taken from the authors' results. Recorded for this sample are more than 400,000 distinct CDR3 sequences; 15% to 20% of them occurred a single time. The ten largest clones take up 10% to 15% of the sample.

The source of this sequence is an adult woman who had mild COVID-19 (a few samples of this study predate the infection). The sample titles of this study are shuffled in the database, so cell type and time point are left out; the donor was told from shared clones. The rearranged segments are TRBV12-1 and TRBJ2-1; the table gives TRBD2 as D, unverified against the DNA. TRBV12-1 is a listed pseudogene. The source material was PBMCs or a T cell subset sorted from them (not recorded which). This receptor has the CDR3 CASSLSGTSPFF. The nucleotides are TGTGCCAGCAGCCTTTCCGGGACTAGCCCGTTCTTC.